This T cell receptor (beta chain) was identified during a study of blood T cell repertoires in COVID-19 (TCRdb year 2020). In terms of the full investigation: Samples covering the acute and convalescent phases of COVID-19 were provided by collaborators in the United States, Italy and Spain. The prospective study material was composed of cDNA or gDNA derived from T cells, B-cell-depleted T cells, or PBMCs. The dataset comprised deeply sampled blood TCRbeta repertoires from subjects exposed to, actively infected with, or recovered from COVID-19. The repertoires were released in a freely available public database intended as a resource for research on the immune response to SARS-CoV-2. The samples were drawn from the first 160 participants of the ongoing ImmuneRACE study and from 1,254 subjects provided by 6 global collaborators. A de-identified subject ID, COVID-19 status, age in years and sex were almost always included in the sample metadata. Where available, HLA class I and class II types were taken from metadata supplied by the sample provider and were not determined by assay-based typing.

Each collaborating institution followed its own protocols to collect whole blood in K2EDTA tubes. For TCRbeta analysis, collaborators shipped samples as frozen whole blood, isolated PBMCs, or DNA extracted from either of those sample types. The immunoSEQ Assay, a bias-controlled multiplex PCR, was used to amplify TCRbeta CDR3 regions from genomic DNA. In the paper's pipeline: The number of nucleated cells in each sample was estimated from the amplification of reference gene primers within the assay. To quantify the absolute abundance of each unique TCRbeta CDR3 rearrangement, sequence reads were collapsed and filtered. For each sample, productive Simpson clonality was calculated as the square root of Simpson's diversity index over productive rearrangements. The source is immuneACCESS, and TCRdb retained only in-frame sequences with V and J called. Part of the clones is not carried over; for the studies checked, unresolved V genes explain less than half of this, and the remainder is unexplained. That table gives V, J and clone size, and the DNA gave D and trimming. The sample has some 66,000 clones on record, about 86% of them singletons. The ten largest account for more than 6.5% of the sample.

This clone was recorded once. What antigen it recognizes has not been identified. No per-base quality is available; no much larger clone lies one base away. Broader findings and caveats from the paper: Clinical and demographic metadata were provided uncurated, with the amount varying by source and participant.

The CDR3 starts with the cysteine, ends with the phenylalanine, and has 16 residues. Only CDR3 DNA remains: 48 bases, in frame from the first base. Taken from the germline V gene, the CDR1 and CDR2 loops are MNHEY and SVGEGT. V was cut back by 0 bases and J by 2 bases, leaving a gap of 13 bases between them. The rearrangement joined TRBV6-2 or TRBV6-3 to TRBJ1-1; no D gene can be assigned with confidence. This clonotype was obtained from a man aged 50-59 years with active COVID-19. Sequencing was carried out using peripheral blood. The CDR3 loop reads CASSYSRGGINTEAFF. The DNA is TGTGCCAGCAGTTACTCTCGTGGCGGGATTAACACTGAAGCTTTCTTT.